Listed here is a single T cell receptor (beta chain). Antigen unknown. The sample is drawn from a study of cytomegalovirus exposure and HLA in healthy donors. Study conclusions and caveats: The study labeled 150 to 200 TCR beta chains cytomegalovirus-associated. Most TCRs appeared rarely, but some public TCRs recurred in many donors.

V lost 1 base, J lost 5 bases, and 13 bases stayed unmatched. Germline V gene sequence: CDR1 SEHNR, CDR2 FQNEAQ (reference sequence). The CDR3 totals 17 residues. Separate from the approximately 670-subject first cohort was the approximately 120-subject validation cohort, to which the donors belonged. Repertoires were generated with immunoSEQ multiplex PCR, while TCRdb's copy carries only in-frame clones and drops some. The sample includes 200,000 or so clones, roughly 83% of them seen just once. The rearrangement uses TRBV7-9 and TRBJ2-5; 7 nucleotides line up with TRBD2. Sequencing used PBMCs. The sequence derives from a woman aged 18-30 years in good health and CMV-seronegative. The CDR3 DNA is TGTGCCAGCAGCTTAGGGTTCGGCGGGAGCTACGGGGAGACCCAGTACTTC. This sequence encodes CASSLGFGGSYGETQYF. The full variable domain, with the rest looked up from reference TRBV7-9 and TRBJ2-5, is DTGVSQNPRHKITKRGQNVTFRCDPISEHNRLYWYRQTLGQGPEFLTYFQNEAQLEKSRLLSDRFSAERPKGSFSTLEIQRTEQGDSAMYLCASSLGFGGSYGETQYFGPGTRLLVL.